The 23 T cell receptor beta chains below come from one sample, sequenced in a study of chemoradiotherapy in HPV16-positive cancers. Generated by immunoSEQ multiplex PCR, the TCRdb table keeps only in-frame clones and is missing some. The table lists some 19,000 clones, 75% to 90% of them singletons, with 3.5% to 6% in the top ten. The source material was blood, sampled from a patient who underwent chemoradiotherapy. These receptors originate from a human donor with HPV-associated anogenital cancer.

J is TRBJ2-5 and V is TRBV6-6; D is ambiguous. V was pared by 4 bases and J by 5 bases, with 8 bases between. Germline lookup yields CDR1 MNHNY and CDR2 SVGAGI (reference sequence). This CDR3 contains 12 residues. The CDR3 here is CASSSEGETQYF. The CDR3 nucleotides are TGTGCCAGCAGTTCCGAAGGGGAGACCCAGTACTTC.

A single count supports this clone. Other nucleotide sequences from this sample produce the same CDR3. The rearrangement joins TRBV30 to TRBJ1-4; TRBD1 is a possible D gene (5 bases). Germline CDR1 reads GTSNPN; CDR2 reads SVGIG (reference sequence). CDR3 length: 13 residues. Trimming cost V 7 bases and J 6 bases, with 15 bases left between them. DNA of the CDR3: TGTGCCTCAAACCGGGGCAGTGATGAAAAACTGTTTTTT. Translation: CASNRGSDEKLFF.

This chain uses TRBV4-3 with TRBJ2-4; TRBD2 matches at 7 bases. Trimming at V came to 1 base and at J to 7 bases, leaving 10 bases not matched to a gene. CDR1 and CDR2 from the germline V gene are LGHNA and YSLEER. The CDR3 is 16 residues long. CDR3 amino acids: CASSQGAGAGVNIQYF. In DNA form, the CDR3 reads TGCGCCAGCAGCCAAGGGGCAGGTGCGGGGGTGAACATTCAGTACTTC.

Judged by abundance, this clone is medium-sized (0.01 to 0.1%). The chain couples TRBV2 to TRBJ1-1, with TRBD1 as a possible D gene (5 bases). The germline V and J ends were trimmed by 8 bases and 6 bases, with 25 bases remaining between them. Germline loops: CDR1 SNHLY, CDR2 FYNNEI. This CDR3 is 16 amino acids long. In DNA, the CDR3 is TGTGCCAGCGCTAGAGGACACGTGGGCCAGACGGCTGAAGCTTTCTTT. Translation gives CASARGHVGQTAEAFF.

This rearrangement joins TRBV7-3 to TRBJ2-1, with a possible D match to TRBD2 (5 bases). This CDR3 is built from 16 residues. From germline, CDR1 is SGHTA and CDR2 FQGTGA. V was cut by 0 bases and J by 9 bases, with 18 bases left in between. The CDR3 sequence is CASSLTSGPLGSEQFF. The CDR3 coding sequence is TGTGCCAGCAGCTTAACGTCCGGCCCCCTGGGGAGTGAGCAGTTCTTC.

J is TRBJ1-2 and V is TRBV29-1; D unclear. Trimming shortened V by 4 bases and J by 3 bases, and 12 bases separated the two germline ends. CDR3 length: 13 residues. Germline CDR1 reads SQVTM; CDR2 reads ANQGSEA. The CDR3 loop reads CSVGVSTDYGYTF. CDR3 nucleotide sequence: TGCAGCGTTGGGGTCTCCACAGACTATGGCTACACCTTC.

The V and J genes are TRBV11-2 and TRBJ2-3; 7 nucleotides line up with TRBD1. Germline CDR1 is SGHAT and CDR2 is FQNNGV. The CDR3 is made up of 12 amino acids. With 2 bases clipped from V and 10 bases from J, the junction kept 3 bases outside the gene matches. The CDR3 loop is CASSLRQGAQYF. Written as DNA, the CDR3 is TGTGCCAGCAGCTTACGACAGGGAGCGCAGTATTTT.

This chain connects TRBV9 to TRBJ1-3; a possible D gene is TRBD1 (6 bases). The V gene lost 0 bases and the J gene lost 2 bases, with 6 bases spanning the gap. Germline V lookup: CDR1 SGDLS, CDR2 YYNGEE. CDR3 length: 14 amino acids. The CDR3 region has the DNA TGTGCCAGCAGCGTAGAGGGGGCTGGAAACACCATATATTTT. Protein product: CASSVEGAGNTIYF.

This clone was detected once. The chain combines TRBV19 with TRBJ2-7, with 10 bases identical to TRBD1. CDR3 length equals 15 residues. The germline gives CDR1 LNHDA, CDR2 SQIVND (reference sequence). V shed 7 bases and J 0 bases; nucleotides not matched to a gene: 6. CDR3 in amino acids: CASTSGQGSSYEQYF. The CDR3 DNA sequence: TGTGCCAGTACCTCGGGACAGGGGAGCTCCTACGAGCAGTACTTC.

The J gene is TRBJ1-6, the V gene TRBV6-5, with D possibly matching TRBD1 (6 bases). CDR3 length equals 14 residues. Germline V gene data show CDR1 as MNHEY and CDR2 as SVGAGI. V lost 2 bases and J 7 bases, leaving 9 bases between the germline ends. CDR3 nucleotides: TGTGCCAGCAGTTACAACAGGGCGAATTCACCCCTCCACTTT. Translation: CASSYNRANSPLHF.

The CDR3 loop is CASSQGLAGITDTQYF. The CDR3 coding sequence is TGCGCCAGCAGCCAGGGACTAGCGGGAATAACAGATACGCAGTATTTT. The genes are TRBV4-1 and TRBJ2-3, with 13 bases aligning to TRBD2. The ends lost 3 bases at V and 3 bases at J; junction bases unmatched: 3. CDR1 is MGHRA, CDR2 YSYEKL, per germline. The CDR3 is 16 residues long.

The chain carries TRBV29-1 and TRBJ1-2; 8 bases are a match to TRBD1. The CDR3 loop spans 14 amino acids. With 6 bases clipped from V and 5 bases from J, the junction kept 11 bases outside the gene matches. Germline loops: CDR1 SQVTM, CDR2 ANQGSEA. For the CDR3, the DNA is TGCAGCGTCCGGACAGGGTCCTCCTCGTATGGCTACACCTTC. Translation gives CSVRTGSSSYGYTF.

The V call is TRBV12-5, the J call TRBJ2-2; TRBD2 matches 8 bases. The CDR3 length is 15 residues. V trimming: 5 bases; J trimming: 3 bases; junction bases outside the gene matches: 5. From germline, CDR1 is LGHNT and CDR2 FRNRAP. CDR3 DNA sequence: TGTGCTAGTGGTCTCGGGGGGGCAGACACCGGGGAGCTGTTTTTT. As protein: CASGLGGADTGELFF. The full variable domain, with the rest looked up from reference TRBV12-5 and TRBJ2-2, is DARVTQTPRHKVTEMGQEVTMRCQPILGHNTVFWYRQTMMQGLELLAYFRNRAPLDDSGMPKDRFSAEMPDATLATLKIQPSEPRDSAVYFCASGLGGADTGELFFGEGSRLTVL.

The chain uses TRBV23-1 and TRBJ2-5; TRBD2 agrees at 16 bases. TRBV23-1 is identified as an open reading frame with a role that is uncertain. V shed 1 base, J shed 1 base, and the junction held 6 bases outside the gene matches. The length of the CDR3 is 19 residues. DNA for the CDR3: TGCGCCAGCAGTCAATTGGGGACTAGCGGGAGGGTTGGCCAAGAGACCCAGTACTTC. Protein sequence: CASSQLGTSGRVGQETQYF.

CDR3: CASSLGPSGSYEQYF. As DNA, the CDR3 is TGTGCCAGCAGCTTAGGCCCTTCTGGGTCCTACGAGCAGTACTTC. This chain joins TRBV7-2 and TRBJ2-7, with no clear D. The CDR3 extends over 15 amino acids. Germline V gene data show CDR1 as SGHTA and CDR2 as FQGNSA. V lost 1 base, J lost 1 base, and 11 bases lay in between. Supplemented by reference TRBV7-2 and TRBJ2-7, the full variable domain reads GAGVSQSPSNKVTEKGKDVELRCDPISGHTALYWYRQSLGQGLEFLIYFQGNSAPDKSGLPSDRFSAERTGGSVSTLTIQRTQQEDSAVYLCASSLGPSGSYEQYFGPGTRLTVT.

V and J are TRBV5-1 and TRBJ2-3; D may be TRBD1 or TRBD2 (5 bases each). Germline CDR1 and CDR2: SGHRS and YFSETQ. The CDR3 contains 14 residues. V was cut by 0 bases and J by 2 bases, with 7 bases left in between. CDR3 amino acids: CASSLGGPTDTQYF. The CDR3 DNA reads TGCGCCAGCAGCTTGGGGGGACCCACAGATACGCAGTATTTT.

The V and J genes are TRBV14 and TRBJ2-7, with D perhaps TRBD2 (6 bases). The V and J ends lost 5 bases and 11 bases respectively, with 19 bases between them. The germline V gene has CDR1 SGHDN and CDR2 FVKESK. This CDR3 has 13 amino acids. The CDR3 bases are TGTGCCAGCAGCGTACCCGGGACTCCGATAAAGTACTTC. It encodes CASSVPGTPIKYF.

The chain combines TRBV5-5 with TRBJ2-2; TRBD2 is a possible D gene (6 bases). The V gene lost 0 bases and the J gene lost 6 bases, with 15 bases spanning the gap. The germline gives CDR1 SGHKS, CDR2 YYEKEE (reference sequence). The CDR3 consists of 16 residues. DNA for the CDR3: TGTGCCAGCAGCTTGGGCTTCGCAGGGAGGTCCGGGGAGCTGTTTTTT. Amino acid sequence: CASSLGFAGRSGELFF. Full variable domain (missing parts from reference TRBV5-5 and TRBJ2-2): DAGVTQSPTHLIKTRGQQVTLRCSPISGHKSVSWYQQVLGQGPQFIFQYYEKEERGRGNFPDRFSARQFPNYSSELNVNALLLGDSALYLCASSLGFAGRSGELFFGEGSRLTVL.

The CDR3 nucleotides are TGCACCAGCAGCCAATTAAAGGCTAGTTTAACTAATGAAAAACTGTTTTTT. Translation gives CTSSQLKASLTNEKLFF. The chain links TRBV1 to TRBJ1-4. TRBV1 is a pseudogene segment. The CDR3 length is 17 residues.

The CDR3 protein is CASSPKETQYF. CDR3 bases: TGTGCCAGCTCACCTAAAGAGACCCAGTACTTC. The chain recombines TRBV18 with TRBJ2-5; unclear D gene. Trimming left V 3 bases short and J 3 bases short, with 2 bases between. The CDR3 length is 11 residues. From germline, CDR1 is KGHSH and CDR2 LQKENI.

The gene calls are TRBV7-6 and TRBJ2-3; possibly TRBD2 for D (6 bases). The CDR3 covers 17 residues. Trimming removed 5 bases at V and 6 bases at J, with 24 bases between. Germline V gives CDR1 SGHVS, CDR2 FNYEAQ. The CDR3 DNA follows: TGTGCCAGCAGCCCCCCCCCGGGGGTAGCGGAATCTGATACGCAGTATTTT. Its translation is CASSPPPGVAESDTQYF.

V and J are TRBV12-5 and TRBJ1-2; 7 bases align to TRBD1. J was trimmed by 8 bases and V by 1 base; bases with no gene match: 10. The CDR3 length is 15 residues. Germline CDR1 and CDR2: LGHNT and FRNRAP. The CDR3 loop is CASGLAGTAVGGYTF. The CDR3 DNA is TGTGCTAGTGGTTTGGCTGGGACAGCTGTTGGGGGCTACACCTTC.

The J gene is TRBJ2-3, the V gene TRBV5-8, with 8 nucleotides matching TRBD2. The CDR3 loop spans 16 amino acids. V lost 4 bases and J lost 3; bases outside the gene matches: 10. Germline V gene sequence: CDR1 SGHTS, CDR2 YDEGEE. The CDR3: CASSPEASGFTDTQYF. DNA for the CDR3: TGTGCCAGCAGCCCAGAGGCTAGCGGGTTTACAGATACGCAGTATTTT. The entire variable domain, with the rest obtained from reference TRBV5-8 and TRBJ2-3, is as follows: EAGVTQSPTHLIKTRGQQATLRCSPISGHTSVYWYQQALGLGLQFLLWYDEGEERNRGNFPPRFSGRQFPNYSSELNVNALELEDSALYLCASSPEASGFTDTQYFGPGTRLTVL.